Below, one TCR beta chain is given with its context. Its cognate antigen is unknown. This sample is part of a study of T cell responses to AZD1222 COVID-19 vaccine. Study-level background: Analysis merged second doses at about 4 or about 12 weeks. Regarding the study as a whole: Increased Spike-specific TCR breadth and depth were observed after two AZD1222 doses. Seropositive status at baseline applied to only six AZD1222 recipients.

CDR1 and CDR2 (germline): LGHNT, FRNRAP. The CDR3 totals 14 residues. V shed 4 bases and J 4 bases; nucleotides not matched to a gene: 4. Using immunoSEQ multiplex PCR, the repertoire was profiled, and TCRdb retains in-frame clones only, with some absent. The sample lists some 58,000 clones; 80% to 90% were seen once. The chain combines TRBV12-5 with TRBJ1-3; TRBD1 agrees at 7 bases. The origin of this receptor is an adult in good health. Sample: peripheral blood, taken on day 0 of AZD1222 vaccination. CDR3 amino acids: CASGSTTGGNTIYF. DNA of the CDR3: TGTGCTAGTGGTTCGACGACAGGGGGAAACACCATATATTTT.